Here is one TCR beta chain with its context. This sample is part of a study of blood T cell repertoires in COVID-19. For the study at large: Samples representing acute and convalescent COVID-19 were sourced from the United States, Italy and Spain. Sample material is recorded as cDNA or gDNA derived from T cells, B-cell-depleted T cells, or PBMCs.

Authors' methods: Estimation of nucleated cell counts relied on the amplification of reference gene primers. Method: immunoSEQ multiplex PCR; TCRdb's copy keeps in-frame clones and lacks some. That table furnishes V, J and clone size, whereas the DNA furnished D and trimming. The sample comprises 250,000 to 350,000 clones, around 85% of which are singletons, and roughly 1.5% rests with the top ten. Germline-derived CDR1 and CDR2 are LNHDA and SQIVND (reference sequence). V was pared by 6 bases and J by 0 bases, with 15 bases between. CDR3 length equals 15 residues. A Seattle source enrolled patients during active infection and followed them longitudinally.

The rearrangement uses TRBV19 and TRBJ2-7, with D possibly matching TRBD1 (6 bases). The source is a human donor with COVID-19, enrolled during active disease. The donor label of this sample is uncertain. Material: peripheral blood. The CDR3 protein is CASRRTASSSYEQYF. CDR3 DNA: TGTGCCAGTAGGCGGACAGCTTCGAGCTCCTACGAGCAGTACTTC. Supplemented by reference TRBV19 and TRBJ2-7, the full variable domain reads DGGITQSPKYLFRKEGQNVTLSCEQNLNHDAMYWYRQDPGQGLRLIYYSQIVNDFQKGDIAEGYSVSREKKESFPLTVTSAQKNPTAFYLCASRRTASSSYEQYFGPGTRLTVT.